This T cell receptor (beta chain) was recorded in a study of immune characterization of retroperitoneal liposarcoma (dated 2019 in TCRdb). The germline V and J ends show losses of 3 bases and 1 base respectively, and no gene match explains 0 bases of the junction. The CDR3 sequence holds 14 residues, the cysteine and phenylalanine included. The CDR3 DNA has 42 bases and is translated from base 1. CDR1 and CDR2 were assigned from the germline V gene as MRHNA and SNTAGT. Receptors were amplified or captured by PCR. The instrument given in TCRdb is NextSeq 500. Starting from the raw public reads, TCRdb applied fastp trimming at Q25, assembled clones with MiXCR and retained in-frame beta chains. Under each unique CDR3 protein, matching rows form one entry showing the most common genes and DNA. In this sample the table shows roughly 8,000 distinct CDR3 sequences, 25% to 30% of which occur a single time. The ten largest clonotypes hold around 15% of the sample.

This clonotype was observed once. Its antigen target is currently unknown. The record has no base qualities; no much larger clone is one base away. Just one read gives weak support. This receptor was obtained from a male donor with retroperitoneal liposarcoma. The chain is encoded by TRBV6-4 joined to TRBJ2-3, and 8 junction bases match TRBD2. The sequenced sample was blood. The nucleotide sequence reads TGTGCCAGCAGTGAGCGGGGGGGCACAGATACGCAGTATTTT. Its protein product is CASSERGGTDTQYF.